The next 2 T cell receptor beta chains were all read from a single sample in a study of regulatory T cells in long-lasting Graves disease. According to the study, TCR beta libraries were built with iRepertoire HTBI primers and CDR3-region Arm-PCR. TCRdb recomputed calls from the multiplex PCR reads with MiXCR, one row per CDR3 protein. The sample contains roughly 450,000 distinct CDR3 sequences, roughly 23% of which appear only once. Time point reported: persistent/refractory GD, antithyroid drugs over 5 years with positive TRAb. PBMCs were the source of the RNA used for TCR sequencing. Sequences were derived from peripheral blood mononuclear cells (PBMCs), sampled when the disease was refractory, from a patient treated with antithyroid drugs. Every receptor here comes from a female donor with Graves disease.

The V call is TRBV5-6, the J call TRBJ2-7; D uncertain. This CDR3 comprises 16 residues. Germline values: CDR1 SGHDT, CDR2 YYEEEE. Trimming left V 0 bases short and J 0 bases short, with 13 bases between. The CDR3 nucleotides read TGTGCCAGCAGCTTGGGAACGTTTCGGGCCTCCTACGAGCAGTACTTC. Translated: CASSLGTFRASYEQYF.

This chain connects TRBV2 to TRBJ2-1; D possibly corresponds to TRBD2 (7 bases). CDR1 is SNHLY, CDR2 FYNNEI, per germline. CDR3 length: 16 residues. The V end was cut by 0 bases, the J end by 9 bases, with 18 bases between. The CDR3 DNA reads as TGTGCCAGCAGTGAAGCTTCCGGGGGGCCCGGCGGTGAGCAGTTCTTC. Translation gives CASSEASGGPGGEQFF.